The source of this T cell receptor (beta chain) is a study of blood T cell repertoires in COVID-19. In the study overall: The United States, Italy and Spain supplied acute and convalescent COVID-19 samples. Nucleic acid was either cDNA or gDNA, and it came from T cells, B-cell-depleted T cells, or PBMCs.

In the original workflow: It was from reference gene primer amplification that nucleated cell counts were estimated. Generated by immunoSEQ multiplex PCR, the TCRdb table keeps only in-frame clones and is missing some. The V and J calls and clone size were taken over from that table, and D and trimming were inferred from the DNA. The sample holds roughly 100,000 clones, 82% seen once. V lost 6 bases, J lost 5 bases, and 23 bases lay in between. The CDR3 extends over 17 amino acids. Germline assignment: CDR1 LNHDA and CDR2 SQIVND (reference sequence). The source is a man older than 75 with acute or convalescent COVID-19. Input material: peripheral blood. V is TRBV19 and J is TRBJ1-5; no definite D call. The CDR3 bases are TGTGCCAGTAGCAATCCCCTCGGGTATGAGGGCTATCAGCCCCAGCATTTT. Encoded protein: CASSNPLGYEGYQPQHF. Together with reference TRBV19 and TRBJ1-5, the CDR3 gives the full variable domain: DGGITQSPKYLFRKEGQNVTLSCEQNLNHDAMYWYRQDPGQGLRLIYYSQIVNDFQKGDIAEGYSVSREKKESFPLTVTSAQKNPTAFYLCASSNPLGYEGYQPQHFGDGTRLSIL.